Below, 3 T cell receptor beta chains from the same sample are listed, as sequenced in a study of OX40 agonist ivuxolimab in advanced cancers. Data came from immunoSEQ multiplex PCR; TCRdb stores just in-frame clones and leaves some out. The sample has about 46,000 clones, more than 85% seen once. The sample in question was CD4+ or CD8+ T cells sorted from blood, obtained in a trial of the OX40 agonist ivuxolimab. The receptor set was obtained from an adult with an advanced solid tumor such as melanoma, head and neck, liver or kidney cancer.

The chain links TRBV5-6 to TRBJ2-2; D remains ambiguous. Per the germline V gene, CDR1 is SGHDT and CDR2 is YYEEEE. This CDR3 is 14 amino acids long. Trimming took off 4 bases at V and 2 bases at J, with 9 bases between the two ends. CDR3: CASSPYGNTGELFF. CDR3 in DNA: TGTGCCAGCAGCCCTTACGGTAACACCGGGGAGCTGTTTTTT.

This chain links TRBV27 with TRBJ1-2, with D possibly TRBD1 on 6 matching bases. CDR3 length equals 15 residues. Trimming stripped 3 bases from V and 3 bases from J, with 14 bases between. Germline CDR1 MNHEY, CDR2 SMNVEV (reference sequence). Here the CDR3 reads CASSFHGTRDYGYTF. The CDR3 DNA reads TGTGCCAGCAGTTTCCATGGGACAAGGGACTATGGCTACACCTTC.

This chain connects TRBV7-2 to TRBJ1-1, with D unclear. V was shortened by 1 base and J by 7 bases, with 7 bases between the two germline ends. The CDR3 consists of 12 residues. Germline V CDR1 and CDR2: SGHTA, FQGNSA. The CDR3 DNA is TGTGCCAGCAGCTTAGAACGTGGTGAAGCTTTCTTT. Amino acids: CASSLERGEAFF.